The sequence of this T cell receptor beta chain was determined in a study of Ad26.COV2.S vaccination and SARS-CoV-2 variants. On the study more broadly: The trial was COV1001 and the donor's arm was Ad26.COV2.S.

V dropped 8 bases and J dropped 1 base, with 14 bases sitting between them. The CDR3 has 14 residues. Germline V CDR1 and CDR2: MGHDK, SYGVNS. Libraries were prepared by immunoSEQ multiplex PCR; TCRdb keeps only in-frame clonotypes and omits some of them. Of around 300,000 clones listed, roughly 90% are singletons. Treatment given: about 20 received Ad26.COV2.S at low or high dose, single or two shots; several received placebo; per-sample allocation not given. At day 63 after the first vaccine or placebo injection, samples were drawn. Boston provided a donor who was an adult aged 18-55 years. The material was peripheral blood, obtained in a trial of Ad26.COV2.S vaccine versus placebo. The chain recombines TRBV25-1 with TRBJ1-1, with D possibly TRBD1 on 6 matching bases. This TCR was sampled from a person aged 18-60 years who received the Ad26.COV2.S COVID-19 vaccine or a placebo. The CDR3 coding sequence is TGTGCCAGCTCCTTTACAGGGTCGAACACTGAAGCTTTCTTT. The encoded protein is CASSFTGSNTEAFF. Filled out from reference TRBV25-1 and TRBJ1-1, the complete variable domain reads EADIYQTPRYLVIGTGKKITLECSQTMGHDKMYWYQQDPGMELHLIHYSYGVNSTEKGDLSSESTVSRIRTEHFPLTLESARPSHTSQYLCASSFTGSNTEAFFGQGTRLTVV.